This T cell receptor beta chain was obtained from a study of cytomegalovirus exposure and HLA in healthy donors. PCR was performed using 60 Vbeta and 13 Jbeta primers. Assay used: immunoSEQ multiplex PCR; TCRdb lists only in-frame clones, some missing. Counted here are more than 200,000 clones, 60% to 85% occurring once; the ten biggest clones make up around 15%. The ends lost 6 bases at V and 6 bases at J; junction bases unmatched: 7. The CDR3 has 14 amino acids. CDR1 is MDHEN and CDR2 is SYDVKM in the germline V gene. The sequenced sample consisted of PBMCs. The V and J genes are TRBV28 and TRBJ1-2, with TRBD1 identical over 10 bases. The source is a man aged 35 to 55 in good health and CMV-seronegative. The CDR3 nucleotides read TGTGCCAGCAGCCCCATTGGGACAGGGGATGGCTACACCTTC. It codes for CASSPIGTGDGYTF.